This T cell receptor (beta chain) came from a study of blood T cell repertoires in COVID-19. Across the study: The United States, Italy and Spain provided the acute and convalescent COVID-19 samples. T cells, B-cell-depleted T cells, or PBMCs supplied cDNA or gDNA.

The germline gives CDR1 SGHVS, CDR2 FQNEAQ. J gave up 3 bases and V 5 bases, and 11 bases lay outside the gene matches. This CDR3 has 16 amino acids. As originally analysed: Cell counts per sample came from amplifying reference gene primers. The assay was immunoSEQ multiplex PCR, and TCRdb's table has in-frame clones only and misses some. V, J and clone size reflect that table, while D and trimming were determined from the DNA. This table has under 250,000 clones, about nine tenths appearing once. This chain joins TRBV7-8 and TRBJ2-3, with 7 bases identical to TRBD2. This receptor was taken from a man aged 35 to 55 with acute or convalescent COVID-19. Sequencing input: peripheral blood. The CDR3 bases are TGTGCCAGCAGCCGGGCAAGCGGGGAGGAAACAGATACGCAGTATTTT. Its translation: CASSRASGEETDTQYF.